Listed below are T cell receptor beta chains from one sample, sequenced in a study of blood T cells in healthy people across ages. TCRdb used MiXCR to reprocess the 5' RACE reads, holding one entry per CDR3 protein. The sample contains about 640,000 distinct CDR3 sequences, about 53% of which appear only once. The sequencing sample was made of blood. The receptors here all came from a man aged 55 to 70 in good health. CDR3s include the opening cysteine and the closing phenylalanine or tryptophan. Fields, in order: J gene, V gene, clone size, D gene, CDR3 length, CDR3 protein, CDR3 DNA. A D gene is named only where the DNA matches it firmly. Expanded clones get a size class; other rows say once, few or many, or leave the size out.

TRBJ2-5 | TRBV6-5 | . | TRBD2 | 15 | CASSRGVRYQETQYF | TGTGCCAGCAGCCGGGGGGTCAGATACCAAGAGACCCAGTACTTC
TRBJ1-4 | TRBV12-3/TRBV12-4 | . | TRBD1 | 16 | CASSFLPGQGNEKLFF | TGTGCCAGCAGTTTCCTACCAGGACAGGGGAACGAAAAACTGTTTTTT
TRBJ1-4 | TRBV5-5 | . | . | 16 | CASSLGFAGANEKLFF | TGTGCCAGCAGCTTGGGGTTTGCAGGGGCTAATGAAAAACTGTTTTTT
TRBJ1-1 | TRBV6-5 | . | . | 15 | CASSPRRGEATEAFF | TGTGCCAGCAGTCCACGCCGGGGGGAGGCCACTGAAGCTTTCTTT
TRBJ1-2 | TRBV29-1 | . | . | 13 | CSVEDQGMGGYTF | TGCAGCGTTGAAGATCAGGGGATGGGGGGCTACACCTTC
TRBJ1-2 | TRBV6-2/TRBV6-3 | . | . | 17 | CASSHGPNRVGSYGYTF | TGTGCCAGCAGTCACGGACCAAACAGGGTCGGTTCCTATGGCTACACCTTC
TRBJ2-2 | TRBV6-2/TRBV6-3 | many | . | 12 | CASSLATGELFF | TGTGCCAGCAGTTTGGCCACCGGGGAGCTGTTTTTT
TRBJ2-7 | TRBV20-1 | . | TRBD1 | 16 | CSARDGGQVQIYEQYF | TGCAGTGCTAGAGATGGGGGACAGGTTCAGATCTACGAGCAGTACTTC
TRBJ2-7 | TRBV27 | . | . | 15 | CASSPPDRRNYEQYF | TGTGCCAGCAGCCCCCCGGATAGAAGAAACTACGAGCAGTACTTC
TRBJ2-3 | TRBV20-1 | . | . | 11 | CSASQGDTQYF | TGCAGTGCTAGTCAGGGGGATACGCAGTATTTT
TRBJ1-4 | TRBV6-6 | . | TRBD1 | 15 | CASSAAGTGREKLFF | TGTGCCAGCAGCGCCGCCGGGACAGGGAGAGAAAAACTGTTTTTT
TRBJ2-7 | TRBV4-2 | few | . | 14 | CASSPRGGGNEQYF | TGTGCCAGCAGCCCTCGGGGAGGGGGCAACGAGCAGTACTTC
TRBJ2-3 | TRBV12-3/TRBV12-4 | . | . | 16 | CASRPALLASTDTQYF | TGTGCCAGCAGACCGGCCCTCCTAGCTAGCACAGATACGCAGTATTTT
TRBJ2-5 | TRBV20-1 | . | TRBD1 | 13 | CSATTGGQETQYF | TGCAGTGCTACGACAGGGGGGCAAGAGACCCAGTACTTC
TRBJ1-1 | TRBV15 | . | . | 12 | CATSSADTEAFF | TGTGCCACCAGCAGCGCCGACACTGAAGCTTTCTTT
TRBJ1-6 | TRBV4-1 | . | TRBD1 | 15 | CASSQAGQGWSPLHF | TGCGCCAGCAGCCAAGCGGGACAGGGGTGGTCACCCCTCCACTTT
TRBJ2-7 | TRBV9 | . | . | 12 | CASSVGESEQYF | TGTGCCAGCAGCGTAGGAGAGAGCGAGCAGTACTTC
TRBJ1-6 | TRBV20-1 | . | TRBD1 | 13 | CSAWTGENSPLHF | TGCAGTGCCTGGACAGGGGAGAATTCACCCCTCCACTTT
TRBJ2-1 | TRBV2 | . | . | 11 | CASSGELVRFF | TGTGCCAGCAGTGGGGAGTTGGTAAGGTTCTTC
TRBJ2-7 | TRBV20-1 | few | TRBD1 | 13 | CATGGKTSYEQYF | TGCGCGACAGGGGGGAAAACGTCCTACGAGCAGTACTTC
TRBJ2-3 | TRBV6-5 | . | TRBD2 | 19 | CASSYDVASGSLGTDTQYF | TGTGCCAGCAGTTACGACGTTGCTAGCGGATCCTTGGGTACAGATACGCAGTATTTT
TRBJ2-7 | TRBV6-1 | . | . | 15 | CASREWAQWYPEQYF | TGTGCCAGCAGGGAATGGGCCCAATGGTACCCAGAGCAGTACTTC
TRBJ2-1 | TRBV2 | few | TRBD1 | 15 | CASSGQGSRAYEQFF | TGTGCCAGCAGTGGACAGGGATCGAGGGCCTATGAGCAGTTCTTC
TRBJ2-5 | TRBV3-1 | . | . | 14 | CASSPLVPQETQYF | TGTGCCAGCAGCCCTCTCGTGCCCCAAGAGACCCAGTACTTC
TRBJ2-7 | TRBV21-1 | . | . | 17 | CASSKRSSGALTYEQYF | TGTGCCAGCAGCAAAAGGAGTAGCGGGGCCCTTACCTACGAGCAGTACTTC
TRBJ2-1 | TRBV20-1 | . | TRBD1 | 14 | CSARDGTGVNEQFF | TGCAGTGCTAGAGATGGGACAGGGGTCAATGAGCAGTTCTTC
TRBJ2-7 | TRBV29-1 | . | TRBD1 | 12 | CSVVDREDAQYF | TGCAGCGTGGTGGACAGGGAGGACGCGCAGTACTTC
TRBJ1-6 | TRBV20-1 | . | TRBD1 | 13 | CSARGQNNSPLHF | TGCAGTGCCAGGGGACAGAATAATTCACCCCTCCACTTT
TRBJ2-7 | TRBV2 | . | . | 16 | CASSESAAGGAYEQYF | TGTGCCAGCAGTGAATCGGCGGCAGGGGGGGCCTACGAGCAGTACTTC
TRBJ2-1 | TRBV6-1 | . | . | 17 | CASSSPGQPGSYNEQFF | TGTGCCAGCAGTAGCCCGGGGCAGCCGGGGTCCTACAATGAGCAGTTCTTC
TRBJ2-7 | TRBV3-1 | . | TRBD2 | 17 | CASSQDRSTSGGNEQYF | TGTGCCAGCAGCCAAGATAGGTCGACTAGCGGGGGGAACGAGCAGTACTTC
TRBJ1-4 | TRBV7-2 | . | TRBD1 | 15 | CASRPPGQGLKRLFF | TGTGCCAGCAGGCCGCCGGGACAGGGACTAAAAAGACTGTTTTTT
TRBJ2-3 | TRBV3-1 | . | . | 14 | CASSLDPAGDTQYF | TGTGCCAGCAGTTTAGATCCCGCGGGAGATACGCAGTATTTT
TRBJ1-2 | TRBV20-1 | . | . | 16 | CSARVAQGLPNYGYTF | TGCAGTGCTAGAGTGGCGCAAGGACTGCCAAACTATGGCTACACCTTC
TRBJ1-2 | TRBV13 | . | . | 14 | CANSTPDRNYGYTF | TGTGCCAACAGCACCCCGGACAGAAACTATGGCTACACCTTC
TRBJ2-5 | TRBV5-1 | . | . | 17 | CASSLSWVGALQETQYF | TGCGCCAGCAGCCTCTCCTGGGTGGGGGCCCTCCAAGAGACCCAGTACTTC